The 17 T cell receptor beta chains below were found in one sample sequenced in a study of T cell repertoires in cytomegalovirus infection. Their specific antigens are unknown. TCRdb itself ran the reads through MiXCR, one entry per CDR3 protein. This repertoire shows about half a million distinct CDR3 sequences, more than 30% found once; its top ten account for about a sixth. The input for sequencing was cultured PBMCs, taken from culture after CMV antigen stimulation. The receptors were gathered from a human donor in good health (CMV status not recorded). Some clones in this sample may be carry-over from other donors' samples.

This rearrangement joins TRBV12-3 or TRBV12-4 to TRBJ1-1; D may be TRBD1 (5 bases). V was pared by 7 bases and J by 5 bases, with 14 bases between. The CDR3 has 13 residues. As DNA, the CDR3 is TGTGCCAGCAATCAGGGAGGTAGAACTGAAGCTTTCTTT. The encoded protein is CASNQGGRTEAFF.

This clonotype was seen a handful of times. The chain employs TRBV11-2 and TRBJ1-1, with D hard to call. V was shortened by 2 bases and J by 2 bases, with 12 bases between the two germline ends. The CDR3 is made up of 15 amino acids. Germline V gene lookup returns CDR1 SGHAT and CDR2 FQNNGV. The CDR3 region has the DNA TGTGCCAGCAGCTTAAGGACTCAGACTAACACTGAAGCTTTCTTT. Protein: CASSLRTQTNTEAFF.

This clonotype was seen a handful of times. CDR3 sequence reads: CASGLNVQAPDEQYF. CDR3 coding DNA: TGTGCTAGTGGTTTGAATGTCCAGGCTCCTGACGAGCAGTACTTC. The chain recombines TRBV12-5 with TRBJ2-7; D is unresolved. This CDR3 has 15 amino acids. Germline CDR1 reads LGHNT; CDR2 reads FRNRAP. Trimming left V 2 bases short and J 5 bases short, with 16 bases between.

The chain carries TRBV7-2 and TRBJ1-1; 7 bases are shared with TRBD1. Germline V gene data show CDR1 as SGHTA and CDR2 as FQGNSA. The V segment lost 4 bases and the J segment 5 bases; nucleotides outside the gene matches: 7. This CDR3 region has 14 residues. The CDR3 loop reads CASSSTGARTEAFF. In nucleotides, the CDR3 is TGTGCCAGCAGCTCAACAGGGGCGCGGACTGAAGCTTTCTTT.

This clonotype was found a few times. The gene calls are TRBV7-2 and TRBJ1-2; 7 positions agree with TRBD1. Unmatched junction bases numbered 5, after V lost 5 bases and J lost 8 bases. The CDR3 runs 12 residues. Looked up from germline, CDR1 is SGHTA and CDR2 is FQGNSA. In nucleotides, the CDR3 is TGTGCCAGCAGCCCTGGGACAGAGGGCTACACCTTC. Its translation: CASSPGTEGYTF.

CDR3 coding DNA: TGTGCCAGCGGGGAGGGGCGGTCAACTAATGAAAAACTGTTTTTT. Translation gives CASGEGRSTNEKLFF. This chain joins TRBV6-6 and TRBJ1-4, with D possibly TRBD1 on 5 matching bases. CDR1 MNHNY and CDR2 SVGAGI come from the germline V gene (reference sequence). The CDR3 is 15 residues long. V dropped 8 bases and J dropped 0 bases, with 13 bases sitting between them.

This clonotype was observed once. This chain uses TRBV29-1 with TRBJ2-1; 10 positions agree with TRBD2. This CDR3 comprises 14 residues. Germline CDR1 is SQVTM and CDR2 is ANQGSEA. V shed 3 bases and J 10 bases; nucleotides not matched to a gene: 9. CDR3 amino acids: CSVETSGQGGEQFF. In DNA, the CDR3 is TGCAGCGTTGAGACTAGCGGGCAGGGGGGCGAGCAGTTCTTC.

This clonotype was seen ten or more times. The V gene is TRBV5-1, the J gene TRBJ2-3; D perhaps matches TRBD2 (7 bases). CDR3 length equals 14 residues. Germline CDR1 SGHRS, CDR2 YFSETQ. V lost 4 bases and J lost 6, with 15 bases in between. This CDR3 is CASSGGGLPDTQYF. In DNA form, the CDR3 reads TGCGCCAGCAGCGGGGGGGGCCTTCCGGATACGCAGTATTTT.

The gene calls are TRBV6-5 and TRBJ2-3; 8 bases agree with TRBD1. Per the germline V gene, CDR1 is MNHEY and CDR2 is SVGAGI. CDR3 length equals 15 residues. The J segment lost 3 bases and the V segment lost 1 base, leaving 3 bases of the junction unmatched. CDR3 loop: CASSYFRTGTDTQYF. The CDR3 DNA reads as TGTGCCAGCAGTTACTTTCGGACAGGGACAGATACGCAGTATTTT.

The rearrangement links TRBV25-1 to TRBJ1-2; D is unclear. Between the trimmed V and J ends, which lost 3 bases and 8 bases, there was a span of 10 bases. This CDR3 contains 12 residues. CDR1 is MGHDK and CDR2 is SYGVNS in the germline V gene. The CDR3 reads CASSEPLGGYTF. For the CDR3, the DNA is TGTGCCAGCAGTGAGCCCCTGGGAGGCTACACCTTC.

This chain joins TRBV7-2 and TRBJ2-1; TRBD2 matches 10 bases. V trimming: 0 bases; J trimming: 6 bases; junction bases outside the gene matches: 5. Germline assignment: CDR1 SGHTA and CDR2 FQGNSA. This CDR3 contains 16 residues. CDR3 bases: TGTGCCAGCAGCTTAGCGATAGCGGGAGGAGCCAATGAGCAGTTCTTC. It yields the protein CASSLAIAGGANEQFF.

A few counts support this clonotype. V and J are TRBV5-5 and TRBJ1-5; D is ambiguous. Looked up from germline, CDR1 is SGHKS and CDR2 is YYEKEE (reference sequence). With 4 bases removed from V and 5 bases from J, the gap between germline ends came to 13 bases. The CDR3 is 14 amino acids. The CDR3 sequence: CASSMDGDYQPQHF. In nucleotides, the CDR3 is TGTGCCAGCAGCATGGACGGTGACTATCAGCCCCAGCATTTT. Together with reference TRBV5-5 and TRBJ1-5, the CDR3 gives the full variable domain: DAGVTQSPTHLIKTRGQQVTLRCSPISGHKSVSWYQQVLGQGPQFIFQYYEKEERGRGNFPDRFSARQFPNYSSELNVNALLLGDSALYLCASSMDGDYQPQHFGDGTRLSIL.

This chain connects TRBV2 to TRBJ2-2; 9 bases are a match to TRBD2. From germline, CDR1 is SNHLY and CDR2 FYNNEI. With V trimmed by 8 bases and J by 7 bases, 11 bases remained unmatched. The CDR3 totals 15 residues. CDR3 in DNA: TGTGCCAGCCGGCGGCTGGTAGCGGGAGTCGGGGAGCTGTTTTTT. It encodes CASRRLVAGVGELFF. The entire variable domain, with the rest obtained from reference TRBV2 and TRBJ2-2, is as follows: EPEVTQTPSHQVTQMGQEVILRCVPISNHLYFYWYRQILGQKVEFLVSFYNNEISEKSEIFDDQFSVERPDGSNFTLKIRSTKLEDSAMYFCASRRLVAGVGELFFGEGSRLTVL.

The chain uses TRBV12-3 or TRBV12-4 and TRBJ2-3; TRBD2 matches at 10 bases. V lost 6 bases, J lost 2 bases, and 8 bases stayed unmatched. The CDR3 covers 16 residues. The CDR3 region is CASRPGTSEFTDTQYF. The CDR3 region has the DNA TGTGCCAGCAGACCCGGGACTAGCGAGTTCACAGATACGCAGTATTTT.

J is TRBJ2-3 and V is TRBV19; TRBD2 agrees at 8 bases. J lost 3 bases, V lost 7 bases, and 6 bases had no gene match. The CDR3 spans 14 residues. Germline values: CDR1 LNHDA, CDR2 SQIVND (reference sequence). CDR3 residues: CASTPGLGTDTQYF. The CDR3 DNA is TGTGCCAGTACACCGGGACTAGGGACAGATACGCAGTATTTT.

In its sample, this clonotype was seen a few times. The chain is built from TRBV11-2 and TRBJ2-6; a possible D gene is TRBD2 (6 bases). Per the germline V gene, CDR1 is SGHAT and CDR2 is FQNNGV. Trimming left V 4 bases short and J 3 bases short, with 16 bases between. The CDR3 covers 17 residues. The CDR3 DNA follows: TGTGCCAGCAGCTCTTTCGGGGGAGAGAGTGGGGCCAACGTCCTGACTTTC. Amino acid sequence: CASSSFGGESGANVLTF.

As concerns this clonotype: Given a much more abundant clone one base away, this may be a read error. This is likely a read error, given that the CDR3 carries no conserved phenylalanine or tryptophan at its end. The V gene is TRBV19, the J gene TRBJ2-1; 12 nucleotides agree with TRBD2. The CDR3 has 16 amino acids. The germline V gene has CDR1 LNHDA and CDR2 SQIVND (reference sequence). V trimming: 2 bases; J trimming: 4 bases; junction bases outside the gene matches: 3. Written as DNA, the CDR3 is TGTGCCAGTAGTATACTAGCGGGAGGGACTTACAATGAGCAGTTCTCC. It encodes CASSILAGGTYNEQFS.